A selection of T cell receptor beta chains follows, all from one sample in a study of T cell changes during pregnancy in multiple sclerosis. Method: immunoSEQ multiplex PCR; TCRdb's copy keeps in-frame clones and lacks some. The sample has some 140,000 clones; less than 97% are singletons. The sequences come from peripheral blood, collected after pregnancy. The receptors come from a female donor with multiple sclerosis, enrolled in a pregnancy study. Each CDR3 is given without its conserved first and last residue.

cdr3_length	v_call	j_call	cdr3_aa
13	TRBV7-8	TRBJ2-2	ASSTGERNTGELF
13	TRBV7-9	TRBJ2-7	ASSPAGRTTYEQY
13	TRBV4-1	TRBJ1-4	ASSLLGQGNEKLF
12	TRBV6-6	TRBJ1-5	ASSYLVRDQPQH
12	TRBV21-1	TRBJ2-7	ASSKIPVYYEQY
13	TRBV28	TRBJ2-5	ASSVTSGNQETQY
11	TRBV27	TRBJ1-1	ASSLEGGFEAF
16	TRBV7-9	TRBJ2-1	ASSSVGDRRFSYNEQF
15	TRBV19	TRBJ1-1	ASSISGQGERNTEAF
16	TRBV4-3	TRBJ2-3	ASSRRTGDFSSTDTQY
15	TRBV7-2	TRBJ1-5	ASSLLRTGSGNQPQH
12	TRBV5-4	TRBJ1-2	ASSLRGTLSGYT
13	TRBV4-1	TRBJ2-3	ASSQSAGVMDTQY
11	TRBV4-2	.	ASSQDQTAEQY
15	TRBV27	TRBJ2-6	ASSRQGLRSGANVLT
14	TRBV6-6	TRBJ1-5	ASSYNDRGLSQPQH
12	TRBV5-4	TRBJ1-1	ASSPGVLGTEAF
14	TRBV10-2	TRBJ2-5	ASSEPLTGAVGTQY
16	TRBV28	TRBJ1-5	ASSSVLIGTGNAQPQH
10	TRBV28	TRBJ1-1	ASSFPGQGAF
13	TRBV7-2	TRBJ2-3	ASSLGGSGRGTQY
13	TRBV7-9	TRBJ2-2	ASSLSSSRVGELF
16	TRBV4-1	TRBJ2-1	ASSRRLAGGPLGNEQF
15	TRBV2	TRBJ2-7	ASQAGTGLQTAYEQY
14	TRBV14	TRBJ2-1	ASSQDLGVSYNEQF
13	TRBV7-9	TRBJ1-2	ASSQTGTGDYGYT
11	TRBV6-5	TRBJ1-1	ASTRTVNTEAF
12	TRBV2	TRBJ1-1	ASTDRFLNTEAF
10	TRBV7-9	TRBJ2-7	ASSLARDRIS
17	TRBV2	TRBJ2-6	ASSPDRRLRISGANVLT
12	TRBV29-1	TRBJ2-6	SVEAGAGANVLT
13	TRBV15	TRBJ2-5	ATSTLQGDGETQY
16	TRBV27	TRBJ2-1	ASSLEPPSGRAQGEQF
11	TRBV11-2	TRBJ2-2	ASSLVQPGELF
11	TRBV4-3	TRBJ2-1	ASSQGVGGEQF
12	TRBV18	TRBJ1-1	ASSPGGVPTEAF
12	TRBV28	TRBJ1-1	ASSSRTVGGEAF
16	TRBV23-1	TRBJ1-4	ASSHPGTGRPTNEKLF
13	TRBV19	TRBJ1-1	ASSHTGDRVTEAF
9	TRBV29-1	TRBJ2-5	SVSPKETQY
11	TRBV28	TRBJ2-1	ASSWGSWDSQF
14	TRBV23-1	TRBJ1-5	ASSPQDRDSNQPQH
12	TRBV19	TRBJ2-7	ASSIKAGAYEQY
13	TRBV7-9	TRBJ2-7	ASVRPGQGTYEQY
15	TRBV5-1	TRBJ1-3	ASSLAGGTTTGNTIY
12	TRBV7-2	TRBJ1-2	ASSLRGPPYGYT
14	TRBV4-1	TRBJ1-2	ASSQGGVWGVYGYT
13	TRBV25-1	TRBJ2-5	ASSPGLPGFETQY
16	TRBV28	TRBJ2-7	ASSLVGIAGPTTYEQY
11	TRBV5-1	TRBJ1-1	ASSQPGQEGAF
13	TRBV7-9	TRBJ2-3	ASSPQGIDTDTQY
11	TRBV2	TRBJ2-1	ASNIGGSGEQF
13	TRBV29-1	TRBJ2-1	SAEKVGGVVNEQF
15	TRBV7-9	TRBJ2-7	ASSQGLAGGALYEQY
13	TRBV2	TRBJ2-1	ASSEWTGGTNEQF
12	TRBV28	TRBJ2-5	ASSPPGTQETQY
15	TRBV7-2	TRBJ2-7	ASSPVSVAGQGGEQY
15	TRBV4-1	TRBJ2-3	ASSQDQETSGPDTQY
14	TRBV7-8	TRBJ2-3	ASSIHRGGSTDTQY
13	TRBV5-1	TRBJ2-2	ASKLAGGKPGELF